Sequencing of this T cell receptor (beta chain) was carried out in a study of cytomegalovirus exposure and HLA in healthy donors. Across the whole study: Approximately 190 million T cells yielded 117 million unique TCR beta sequences in earlier analysis. General observations from the study: DRB1 showed the most TCR associations and HLA-C the fewest in a later analysis, as rates varied by HLA locus. Earlier analysis yielded a pattern in which most TCR beta V segments were productive about 90% or about 30% of the time.

Details on this clone: No antigen is known for it.

V was clipped by 8 bases and J by 2 bases; unmatched bases: 11. This CDR3 region has 15 residues. Germline CDR1 and CDR2: MDHEN and SYDVKM. PCR employed 60 Vbeta and 13 Jbeta primers. Data came from immunoSEQ multiplex PCR; TCRdb stores just in-frame clones and leaves some out. Among 100,000 to 120,000 clones listed, less than 80% were seen once. The source material was PBMCs. This sequence was found in a man aged 30-40 years in good health and CMV-seronegative. This chain joins TRBV28 and TRBJ1-1; 7 positions agree with TRBD1. The CDR3: CASRTPGTANTEAFF. The CDR3 DNA follows: TGTGCCAGCCGTACCCCGGGGACAGCTAACACTGAAGCTTTCTTT.